This entry describes one T cell receptor beta chain. These data are taken from a study of PD-L1 blockade in urothelial cancer. Whole-study context: Analyzed time points were 3 weeks (second dose) and 6 weeks after therapy began. Blood yielded a median of about 140,000 T cells per sample.

The repertoire was sequenced with immunoSEQ multiplex PCR; TCRdb's copy has only in-frame clones and lacks some. The table shows about 87,000 clones, with roughly 84% occurring only once. Described time point: pretreatment peripheral blood. The number of samples from each patient was between 1 and 8, taken pretreatment and on-treatment. The CDR3 extends over 15 amino acids. Trimming at V came to 4 bases and at J to 1 base, leaving 2 bases not matched to a gene. Germline assignment: CDR1 MNHEY and CDR2 SVGAGI. The starting material was PBMCs, obtained around atezolizumab (anti-PD-L1) treatment. This chain joins TRBV6-5 and TRBJ2-7; 12 bases match TRBD2. This receptor was obtained from a man aged 55 to 69 with urothelial cancer. CDR3: CASSSSGGASYEQYF. The CDR3 nucleotides read TGTGCCAGCAGTTCTAGCGGGGGGGCGTCCTACGAGCAGTACTTC.